This T cell receptor (beta chain) emerged from a study of blood T cell repertoires in COVID-19. Overall study context: Donors in the United States, Italy and Spain gave samples during acute or convalescent COVID-19. Sources were T cells, B-cell-depleted T cells, or PBMCs; the material itself was cDNA or gDNA.

Germline CDR1 KGHSH, CDR2 LQKENI. V gave up 6 bases and J gave up 4 bases, with 10 bases separating them. This CDR3 has 12 residues. In the original workflow: Amplification from reference gene primers served as the basis for estimated nucleated cell counts. TCRdb's table, derived via immunoSEQ multiplex PCR, lists solely in-frame clones and lacks some. V and J calls plus clone size are reproduced from that table; the DNA served to infer D and trimming. The table includes fewer than 85,000 clones, under 80% detected once. This chain uses TRBV18 with TRBJ2-7; possible D gene TRBD1, 5 bases. The sample comprised peripheral blood. The sequence was collected from a woman of 80 years or more with active or convalescent COVID-19. CDR3 loop: CASSPAGYEQYF. The CDR3, as DNA: TGTGCCAGCTCGCCAGCAGGGTACGAGCAGTACTTC.